The clone carrying this T cell receptor beta chain showed up just a few times. Its cognate antigen is unknown. This sample is drawn from a study of vaccination and CD4 T cells after COVID-19. Study as a whole: Collection of post-COVID samples occurred a median roughly 92 days after diagnosis, spanning a range of 35 to 161.

The CDR3 has 16 amino acids. Trimming left V 0 bases short and J 0 bases short, with 9 bases between. Germline CDR1 is ENHRY and CDR2 is SYGVKD. Regarding the study as a whole: Early timepoints after natural infection were not analyzed in these convalescent patients.

Sequencing of DNA taken from cultured CD4+ T cells relied on the Oncomine TCR Beta short-read assay. The authors extracted genomic DNA from cultured CD4+ T cells. TCRdb re-called the PCR reads with MiXCR, one entry per CDR3 protein. The repertoire has roughly 16,000 distinct CDR3 sequences, roughly 50% of them found once; the top ten carry roughly 13%. Treatment reported: approximately 9-day PBMC culture with coronavirus spike peptide pools or control peptides (ViraFEST assay). Peptide pools at around 9.9 ug/ml stimulated approximately 2 million PBMCs per well with 9 to 10 IU/ml IL-2. The clonotype originates from a human donor who had recovered from COVID-19. Sample: CD4+ T cells from blood, cultured in vitro. The chain has TRBV10-3 and TRBJ1-5; D uncertain. CDR3 sequence reads: CAISESSLISNQPQHF. CDR3 in DNA: TGTGCCATCAGTGAGTCGAGTTTGATTAGCAATCAGCCCCAGCATTTT.